Shown below are 20 T cell receptor beta chains from a single sample sequenced in a study of tumor-infiltrating lymphocytes in glioblastoma multiforme. Three nested ARM-PCR rounds with V-beta and C-beta primers built TCRB libraries. TCRdb re-analysed the multiplex PCR reads in MiXCR, keeping a single row per CDR3 protein. The sample contains over 14,000 distinct CDR3 sequences, about 69% of which appear only once. Sequenced material: brain tumor tissue. These receptors were obtained from a male donor with glioblastoma.

The sample holds one count of this clonotype. The chain links TRBV6-1 to TRBJ1-5; D remains unclear. V dropped 6 bases and J dropped 0 bases, with 18 bases sitting between them. Germline V gives CDR1 MNHNS, CDR2 SASEGT. The CDR3 covers 17 residues. CDR3 in amino acids: CASRGKMGIYSNQPQHF. In DNA, the CDR3 is TGTGCCAGCAGGGGTAAGATGGGAATATATAGCAATCAGCCCCAGCATTTT.

The CDR3 DNA sequence: TGTGCCAGCAGCATAGGGACAGGGGATAATTCACCCCTCCACTTT. Its translation: CASSIGTGDNSPLHF. The J gene is TRBJ1-6, the V gene TRBV5-6; 10 nucleotides line up with TRBD1. V lost 4 bases, J lost 5 bases, and 3 bases stayed unmatched. The germline gives CDR1 SGHDT, CDR2 YYEEEE. The CDR3 runs 15 residues. The whole variable domain, filled in from reference TRBV5-6 and TRBJ1-6, reads DAGVTQSPTHLIKTRGQQVTLRCSPKSGHDTVSWYQQALGQGPQFIFQYYEEEERQRGNFPDRFSGHQFPNYSSELNVNALLLGDSALYLCASSIGTGDNSPLHFGNGTRLTVT.

Details on this clonotype: No conserved phenylalanine or tryptophan ends this CDR3, so it is likely a read error. Because the CDR3's place on the DNA is in doubt, the DNA is left out and the CDR3 is given as listed by TCRdb. The V call is TRBV11-2, the J call TRBJ2-3; the listed D gene, TRBD2, was not tested against the DNA. Germline CDR1 is SGHAT and CDR2 is FQNNGV. The CDR3 has 14 amino acids, counting both end residues. Here the CDR3 reads CASSTLAGEDTQYL.

The V call is TRBV11-3, the J call TRBJ2-4; maybe TRBD1 (5 bases). Per the germline V gene, CDR1 is SGHNT and CDR2 is YENEEA. CDR3 length: 16 residues. Trimming removed 5 bases from V and 6 bases from J, with 20 bases in between. CDR3 in DNA: TGTGCCAGCAGCCCCCGACAGAGTCCGACCATAAACATTCAGTACTTC. Amino acid sequence: CASSPRQSPTINIQYF. The complete variable domain, with remaining parts taken from reference TRBV11-3 and TRBJ2-4, reads EAGVVQSPRYKIIEKKQPVAFWCNPISGHNTLYWYLQNLGQGPELLIRYENEEAVDDSQLPKDRFSAERLKGVDSTLKIQPAELGDSAVYLCASSPRQSPTINIQYFGAGTRLSVL.

This chain links TRBV6-2 or TRBV6-3 with TRBJ2-2, with unresolved D. The germline V gene encodes CDR1 MNHEY and CDR2 SVGEGT. The CDR3 contains 14 residues. The V and J ends lost 1 base and 7 bases respectively, with 10 bases between them. The CDR3 sequence: CASSYFRLGGELFF. The CDR3 DNA reads TGTGCCAGCAGTTACTTCCGGCTGGGCGGGGAGCTGTTTTTT.

Details on this clonotype: The CDR3 does not end in the conserved phenylalanine or tryptophan, so this is likely a read error. The DNA is left out, because the CDR3 cannot be placed on it with certainty; the CDR3 is given as TCRdb lists it. The chain has TRBV20-1 and TRBJ2-1; the table's D call, TRBD1, was not checked against the DNA. Germline loops: CDR1 DFQATT, CDR2 SNEGSKA (reference sequence). The CDR3 spans 13 amino acids, including both terminal residues. CDR3 in amino acids: CSARDPSGAEQSL.

There are many counts of this clonotype. This rearrangement joins TRBV7-9 to TRBJ2-3; 8 bases line up with TRBD2. The CDR3 contains 17 residues. Germline V gene lookup returns CDR1 SEHNR and CDR2 FQNEAQ (reference sequence). Trimming took 6 bases from V and 1 from J; bases not matched to a gene: 12. CDR3 nucleotides: TGTGCCAGCAGATTAACGGAGGGACTAGTAGGCACAGATACGCAGTATTTT. Protein: CASRLTEGLVGTDTQYF.

The chain has TRBV7-8 and TRBJ1-2; D might be TRBD1 (6 bases). Trimming took off 10 bases at V and 1 base at J, with 16 bases between the two ends. This CDR3 is built from 14 residues. From germline, CDR1 is SGHVS and CDR2 FQNEAQ. CDR3 loop: CATTPTGFNYGYTF. CDR3 sequence (DNA): TGTGCCACCACCCCGACAGGTTTTAACTATGGCTACACCTTC.

This chain uses TRBV11-2 with TRBJ2-7, with D maybe TRBD2 (5 bases). Per germline, CDR1 SGHAT and CDR2 FQNNGV. V dropped 3 bases and J dropped 0 bases, with 15 bases sitting between them. This CDR3 comprises 16 residues. The CDR3 region is CASSLRAVQGSYEQYF. CDR3 nucleotide sequence: TGTGCCAGCAGCTTGCGGGCGGTTCAAGGCTCCTACGAGCAGTACTTC.

This clonotype has ten or more counts. The V and J genes are TRBV7-9 and TRBJ1-2, with D tentatively TRBD1 (5 bases). Germline V lookup: CDR1 SEHNR, CDR2 FQNEAQ (reference sequence). CDR3 size: 14 residues. Between the trimmed V and J ends, which lost 2 bases and 2 bases, there was a span of 9 bases. The CDR3 spells CASSLSQGNYGYTF. The CDR3 DNA sequence: TGTGCCAGCAGCTTATCCCAGGGAAACTATGGCTACACCTTC.

This clonotype was detected only a few times. With a much larger clone just one base away, this may be a read error. V gene TRBV6-2 or TRBV6-3 combines with J gene TRBJ2-7; a possible D gene is TRBD1 (5 bases). CDR3 length: 16 amino acids. Trimming shortened V by 5 bases and J by 0 bases, and 17 bases separated the two germline ends. The V gene's germline CDR1 is MNHEY and CDR2 SVGEGT. This CDR3 is CASSHLWGHPSYEQYF. In DNA, the CDR3 is TGTGCCAGCAGTCACCTCTGGGGCCACCCCTCCTACGAGCAGTACTTC.

This clonotype was picked up one time. This chain links TRBV6-2 or TRBV6-3 with TRBJ2-5; D may correspond to TRBD1 or TRBD2 (5 bases each). This CDR3 is 14 amino acids long. Germline loops: CDR1 MNHEY, CDR2 SVGEGT. The ends were cut back, 7 bases at V and 4 bases at J, with 16 bases in the middle. The CDR3 loop reads CASTPSMGTETQYF. The CDR3 DNA is TGTGCCAGCACCCCAAGTATGGGGACAGAGACCCAGTACTTC.

As for this clonotype: The junction shows a germline mismatch at one end, possibly a read error. The CDR3 bases are TGTGCCAGCAGTCACTCGTTCGCCGGGGACTATGGCTACACCTTC. Translation: CASSHSFAGDYGYTF. The genes are TRBV6-2 or TRBV6-3 and TRBJ1-2; unclear D gene. CDR1 MNHEY and CDR2 SVGEGT come from the germline V gene. This CDR3 is 15 amino acids long.

The chain has TRBV11-2 and TRBJ1-2; TRBD1 is a possible D gene (6 bases). The V gene lost 7 bases and the J gene lost 5 bases, with 14 bases spanning the gap. The CDR3 loop spans 13 amino acids. The germline V gene has CDR1 SGHAT and CDR2 FQNNGV. Here the CDR3 reads CASTLGGGYGYTF. The CDR3, as DNA: TGTGCCAGCACCCTAGGGGGGGGGTATGGCTACACCTTC.

This clonotype was detected only once. Since the CDR3 does not end with the conserved phenylalanine or tryptophan, this likely comes from a read error. The chain joins TRBV11-1 to TRBJ1-1; no reliable D call. The V end lost 1 base, the J end lost 11 bases, and 17 bases lay between the germline ends. Germline V gene data show CDR1 as SGHAT and CDR2 as FQDESV (reference sequence). The CDR3 contains 14 residues. CDR3: CASSLEEWDSDAFL. In DNA form, the CDR3 reads TGTGCCAGCAGCTTAGAGGAGTGGGATAGCGATGCTTTCTTG.

This clonotype was counted a few times. The germline gene is not matched at one end of the junction; a read error may be the cause. The chain carries TRBV29-1 and TRBJ2-3; weak D call: TRBD2 (5 bases). The CDR3 covers 14 residues. In germline, CDR1 is SQVTM, CDR2 ANQGSEA. DNA of the CDR3: TGCAGCGGTGAGGGTCTAGGACCCACAGATACGCATTATTTT. It yields the protein CSGEGLGPTDTHYF.

The chain combines TRBV5-6 with TRBJ2-7; D is possibly TRBD2 (5 bases). Trimming stripped 0 bases from V and 3 bases from J, with 10 bases between. The CDR3 loop spans 14 amino acids. Germline V lookup: CDR1 SGHDT, CDR2 YYEEEE. In nucleotides, the CDR3 is TGTGCCAGCAGCTTGGCAGTCGGGGACTACGAGCAGTACTTC. Translated, it gives CASSLAVGDYEQYF.

In its sample, this clonotype was seen many times. CDR3 sequence: CASSSREDQPQHF. CDR3 nucleotide sequence: TGTGCCAGCAGTTCGAGGGAAGATCAGCCCCAGCATTTT. The chain couples TRBV6-1 to TRBJ1-5; the D is unclear. Deletions cut 5 bases from V and 5 bases from J, with 10 bases between. The CDR3 extends over 13 amino acids. Germline V gene data show CDR1 as MNHNS and CDR2 as SASEGT.

This chain connects TRBV4-1 to TRBJ2-1; 9 bases fit TRBD2. Trimming cost V 0 bases and J 10 bases; bases outside gene matches: 7. Germline CDR1 and CDR2: MGHRA and YSYEKL. The CDR3 length is 15 residues. The CDR3: CASSQEADSGSEQFF. In nucleotides, the CDR3 is TGCGCCAGCAGCCAAGAAGCGGATAGCGGGAGCGAGCAGTTCTTC.

Concerning this clonotype: A junction boundary mismatches the germline segment, possibly from a read error. The gene calls are TRBV11-2 and TRBJ2-7, with unresolved D. The CDR3 has 15 amino acids. The V gene's germline CDR1 is SGHAT and CDR2 FQNNGV. CDR3 coding DNA: TGTGCCAGCAGCTCGAGACATATTTTCTCCTACGAACAGTACTTC. Its translation is CASSSRHIFSYEQYF.